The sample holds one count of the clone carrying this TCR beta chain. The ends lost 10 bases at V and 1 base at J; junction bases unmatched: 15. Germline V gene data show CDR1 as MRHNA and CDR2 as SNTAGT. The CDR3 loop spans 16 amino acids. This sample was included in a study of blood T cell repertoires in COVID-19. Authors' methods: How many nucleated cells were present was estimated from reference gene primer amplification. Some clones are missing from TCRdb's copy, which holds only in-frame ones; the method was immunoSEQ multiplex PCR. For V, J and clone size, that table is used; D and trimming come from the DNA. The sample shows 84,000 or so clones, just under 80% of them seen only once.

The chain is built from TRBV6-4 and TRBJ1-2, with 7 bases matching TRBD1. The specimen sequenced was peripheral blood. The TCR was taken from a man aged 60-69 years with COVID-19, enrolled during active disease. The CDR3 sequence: CAIPGQDVRLNYGYTF. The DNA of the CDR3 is TGTGCCATCCCCGGACAGGATGTCCGCCTTAACTATGGCTACACCTTC.